These 20 T cell receptor beta chains came from one sample sequenced in a study of T cell responses to AZD1222 COVID-19 vaccine. Only in-frame clones appear in the TCRdb table, and some are missing; sequencing was by immunoSEQ multiplex PCR. The table shows about 170,000 clones, with around 89% occurring only once. The sample consisted of peripheral blood, taken on day 0 of AZD1222 vaccination. These TCRs come from an adult in good health.

This sequence joins TRBV27 and TRBJ2-5, with TRBD2 identical over 11 bases. CDR3 length: 17 residues. With V trimmed by 5 bases and J by 5 bases, 13 bases remained unmatched. Germline CDR1 is MNHEY and CDR2 is SMNVEV (reference sequence). The CDR3 bases are TGTGCCAGCAGTACGCTGGGTAGCGGGGGGGCTGGTGAGACCCAGTACTTC. Amino acid sequence: CASSTLGSGGAGETQYF.

This chain uses TRBV28 with TRBJ2-7; TRBD1 or TRBD2 may be the D gene (6 bases each). The CDR3 consists of 14 residues. Trimming cost V 8 bases and J 1 base, with 15 bases left between them. Germline lookup yields CDR1 MDHEN and CDR2 SYDVKM. This chain's CDR3 is CASAPTGASYEQYV. CDR3 nucleotide sequence: TGTGCCAGCGCACCTACGGGGGCTTCCTACGAGCAGTACGTC.

The sample holds one count of this clone. The rearrangement links TRBV9 to TRBJ2-7; D not certain. This CDR3 has 15 residues. Between the trimmed V and J ends, which lost 0 bases and 2 bases, there was a span of 12 bases. CDR1 SGDLS and CDR2 YYNGEE come from the germline V gene. The DNA of the CDR3 is TGTGCCAGCAGCGTAGAGGCGGCACCCCCCTACGAGCAGTACTTC. Amino acid sequence: CASSVEAAPPYEQYF.

This clone was detected a few times. The chain uses TRBV6-5 and TRBJ2-7, with TRBD1 matching 7 bases. CDR1 and CDR2 (germline): MNHEY, SVGAGI. This CDR3 is 13 amino acids long. The V segment lost 7 bases and the J segment 2 bases; nucleotides outside the gene matches: 5. In DNA, the CDR3 is TGTGCCAGCAATAGACAGGGCACCTACGAGCAGTACTTC. Encoded protein: CASNRQGTYEQYF.

The J gene is TRBJ2-2, the V gene TRBV5-1; perhaps TRBD2 as D (6 bases). The germline CDR1 and CDR2 sequences are SGHRS and YFSETQ. The V and J ends lost 6 bases and 7 bases respectively, with 16 bases between them. This CDR3 comprises 14 residues. Here the CDR3 DNA reads TGCGCCAGCAACCGGAGGGTGGATGGCGGGGAGCTGTTTTTT. This codes for CASNRRVDGGELFF.

The rearrangement joins TRBV27 to TRBJ2-7, with 13 bases that match TRBD2. Losses at the gene ends were 6 bases for V and 6 bases for J; bases not matched to a gene: 8. The CDR3 is 15 residues long. Germline V lookup: CDR1 MNHEY, CDR2 SMNVEV (reference sequence). In nucleotides, the CDR3 is TGTGCCAGCAGACAAAGACTAGCGGGGGGTAGCGAGCAGTACTTC. This gives the protein CASRQRLAGGSEQYF.

The chain carries TRBV6-5 and TRBJ2-7; weak D call: TRBD1 (8 bases). Germline V gene sequence: CDR1 MNHEY, CDR2 SVGAGI. V was trimmed by 6 bases and J by 6 bases, leaving 18 bases between them. CDR3 size: 14 residues. As DNA, the CDR3 is TGTGCCAGCAGCCGGCTTACAGGGGGGGGCGAGCAGTACGTC. Its protein product is CASSRLTGGGEQYV.

The chain couples TRBV7-3 to TRBJ1-1; possible D gene TRBD1, 6 bases. The CDR3 extends over 19 amino acids. Trimming took 0 bases from V and 0 from J, leaving 20 bases between them. Germline assignment: CDR1 SGHTA and CDR2 FQGTGA. CDR3 residues: CASSLTGPQGYGLNTEAFF. The CDR3 nucleotides read TGTGCCAGCAGCTTAACGGGTCCACAGGGCTACGGACTGAACACTGAAGCTTTCTTT.

The V and J genes are TRBV5-6 and TRBJ1-6; D not certain. Germline V lookup: CDR1 SGHDT, CDR2 YYEEEE. V was cut by 4 bases and J by 12 bases, with 20 bases left in between. The CDR3 has 15 amino acids. CDR3 DNA: TGTGCCAGCAGCCATGTCGGGGAGGCCCGAGTACCCCTCCACTTT. Its protein is CASSHVGEARVPLHF.

This clone has a handful of counts. The J gene is TRBJ1-1, the V gene TRBV7-2, with 9 bases identical to TRBD1. The germline gives CDR1 SGHTA, CDR2 FQGNSA. The CDR3 has 15 amino acids. V trimming: 5 bases; J trimming: 5 bases; junction bases outside the gene matches: 9. Here the CDR3 DNA reads TGTGCCAGCAGCCCCTCGACAGGGGGTTTTACTGAAGCTTTCTTT. Residues: CASSPSTGGFTEAFF.

This chain links TRBV3-1 (or the pseudogene TRBV3-2) with TRBJ2-3; 7 bases fit TRBD2. Germline V gene sequence: CDR1 LGHDT, CDR2 YNNKEL (reference sequence). This CDR3 contains 15 residues. J gave up 4 bases and V 4 bases, and 8 bases lay outside the gene matches. CDR3 nucleotides: TGTGCCAGCAGCCCAGGACTAGTGATGGCAGATACGCAGTATTTT. It encodes CASSPGLVMADTQYF.

The chain links TRBV3-1 (or the pseudogene TRBV3-2) to TRBJ1-4; 11 bases align to TRBD1. With 2 bases clipped from V and 6 bases from J, the junction kept 2 bases outside the gene matches. Germline V gene data show CDR1 as LGHDT and CDR2 as YNNKEL (reference sequence). The CDR3 has 15 amino acids. The CDR3: CASSQSGQGDEKLFF. In DNA, the CDR3 is TGTGCCAGCAGCCAATCGGGACAGGGGGATGAAAAACTGTTTTTT.

CDR3 residues: CSVERGSVAFF. The CDR3 bases are TGCAGCGTTGAGAGGGGTAGCGTAGCTTTCTTT. The rearrangement links TRBV29-1 to TRBJ1-1; D possibly corresponds to TRBD1 (5 bases). The V gene lost 3 bases and the J gene lost 10 bases, with 12 bases spanning the gap. This CDR3 is built from 11 residues. From germline, CDR1 is SQVTM and CDR2 ANQGSEA.

V and J are TRBV5-8 and TRBJ1-4; TRBD1 matches at 7 bases. This CDR3 has 15 amino acids. The V and J ends lost 4 bases and 4 bases, in that order; junction bases with no gene match: 7. The germline V gene encodes CDR1 SGHTS and CDR2 YDEGEE. CDR3 amino acids: CASSPLDRSNEKLFF. CDR3 sequence (DNA): TGTGCCAGCAGCCCGCTGGACAGGAGTAATGAAAAACTGTTTTTT. Filled out from reference TRBV5-8 and TRBJ1-4, the complete variable domain reads EAGVTQSPTHLIKTRGQQATLRCSPISGHTSVYWYQQALGLGLQFLLWYDEGEERNRGNFPPRFSGRQFPNYSSELNVNALELEDSALYLCASSPLDRSNEKLFFGSGTQLSVL.

This chain joins TRBV13 and TRBJ2-2, with D perhaps TRBD1 (6 bases). Germline V CDR1 and CDR2: PRHDT, FYEKMQ (reference sequence). Trimming took off 3 bases at V and 6 bases at J, with 17 bases between the two ends. This CDR3 is built from 16 residues. The CDR3 DNA reads TGTGCCAGCAGCTTTGAGCAGGGGCTTATCGCCGGGGAGCTGTTTTTT. It specifies CASSFEQGLIAGELFF.

The V and J genes are TRBV9 and TRBJ2-3; D call uncertain. Trimming took off 0 bases at V and 4 bases at J, with 6 bases between the two ends. Germline CDR1 is SGDLS and CDR2 is YYNGEE. The CDR3 is 13 residues long. The CDR3 protein is CASSVDWADTQYF. The CDR3 nucleotides are TGTGCCAGCAGCGTAGATTGGGCAGATACGCAGTATTTT.

The chain recombines TRBV6-5 with TRBJ1-4; D possibly corresponds to TRBD1 (6 bases). V was clipped by 7 bases and J by 8 bases, with 17 bases between them. Per germline, CDR1 MNHEY and CDR2 SVGAGI. The CDR3 length is 14 residues. The CDR3 region has the DNA TGTGCCAGCACCAGGGGAGGGGGAAGAGAAAAACTGTTTTTT. This gives the protein CASTRGGGREKLFF.

The chain joins TRBV7-2 to TRBJ1-6; unclear D gene. This CDR3 has 14 residues. The V gene lost 5 bases and the J gene lost 10 bases, with 15 bases spanning the gap. Germline CDR1 reads SGHTA; CDR2 reads FQGNSA. The CDR3 region has the DNA TGTGCCAGCAGCGTGAAGGGCCGAAACTCACCCCTCCACTTT. It codes for CASSVKGRNSPLHF.

This clone showed up just once. The genes are TRBV27 and TRBJ2-6; D is unresolved. The CDR3 is 16 amino acids. CDR1 and CDR2 from the germline V gene are MNHEY and SMNVEV (reference sequence). V was shortened by 7 bases and J by 10 bases, with 23 bases between the two germline ends. This chain's CDR3 is CASTAVVRSGLNVLTF. CDR3 nucleotide sequence: TGTGCCAGCACCGCCGTAGTAAGGTCAGGCCTAAACGTCCTGACTTTC.

With respect to this clone: The DNA is left out, because the CDR3 cannot be placed on it with certainty; the CDR3 is given as TCRdb lists it. V usage is TRBV12-3 or TRBV12-4 and J usage is TRBJ2-2. Both ends counted, the CDR3 spans 12 residues. The CDR3: CASSFGAGELFF.